Below are 22 T cell receptor beta chains sequenced from a single sample in a study of T cells in Graves' hyperthyroidism and ophthalmopathy. RNA transcripts gave rise to amplified TCR beta CDR3 regions. In the first-round RT-PCR of the TCR CDR3, the HTBI primer set was used. One entry per CDR3 protein results from TCRdb running MiXCR on the multiplex PCR reads. The data hold approximately 870,000 distinct CDR3 sequences, with about 38% observed a single time. The sample was blood. All receptors come from a man aged 18 to 30 with Graves' hyperthyroidism.

This clonotype was seen at least ten times. The chain uses TRBV2 and TRBJ1-2; the D gene is possibly TRBD1 (5 bases). The V end was cut by 10 bases, the J end by 6 bases, with 21 bases between. This CDR3 has 14 residues. Germline V gene data show CDR1 as SNHLY and CDR2 as FYNNEI. CDR3 bases: TGTGCCAAGCAGGGTCAGGGACGAACCCATGGCTACACCTTC. Translated, it gives CAKQGQGRTHGYTF.

This clonotype was recorded only once. The CDR3 loop reads CASSLSSGRPNTQYF. The DNA of the CDR3 is TGTGCCAGCAGCTTAAGCAGCGGGAGGCCCAATACGCAGTATTTT. The chain recombines TRBV11-2 with TRBJ2-3; 9 nucleotides match TRBD2. Germline V gives CDR1 SGHAT, CDR2 FQNNGV. The CDR3 extends over 15 amino acids. V trimming: 2 bases; J trimming: 7 bases; junction bases outside the gene matches: 7. Filled out from reference TRBV11-2 and TRBJ2-3, the complete variable domain reads EAGVAQSPRYKIIEKRQSVAFWCNPISGHATLYWYQQILGQGPKLLIQFQNNGVVDDSQLPKDRFSAERLKGVDSTLKIQPAKLEDSAVYLCASSLSSGRPNTQYFGPGTRLTVL.

In regard to this clonotype: The final CDR3 position lacks the conserved phenylalanine or tryptophan, pointing to a likely read error. It is unclear where the CDR3 begins or ends on the DNA, so no DNA is shown, and the CDR3 is as TCRdb lists it. The chain links TRBV29-1 to TRBJ1-1; TRBD1 is the table's D call and was not checked against the DNA. The CDR3 is 8 residues long, ends included. Per germline, CDR1 SQVTM and CDR2 ANQGSEA. The CDR3 reads CSVVPQGV.

With regard to this clonotype: This may come from a read error, since a much larger clone is one base off. CDR3 coding DNA: TGTGGCAGCAGCCCCCGGGAGAGTGGAAACACCATATATTTT. This encodes CGSSPRESGNTIYF. The chain carries TRBV2 and TRBJ1-3; D is unclear. There are 14 residues in the CDR3. CDR1 SNHLY and CDR2 FYNNEI come from the germline V gene.

As regards this clonotype: Since the CDR3 does not end with the conserved phenylalanine or tryptophan, this likely comes from a read error. This sequence joins TRBV5-1 and TRBJ2-7; TRBD1 matches 7 bases. Per the germline V gene, CDR1 is SGHRS and CDR2 is YFSETQ. V gave up 0 bases and J gave up 4 bases; unmatched junction bases: 4. The CDR3 covers 14 residues. The CDR3 nucleotides read TGCGCCAGCAGCTTGGGACAGGGCCTTTACGAGCAGTACCTC. Its protein product is CASSLGQGLYEQYL.

The chain joins TRBV5-6 to TRBJ2-7; D is unresolved. The germline gives CDR1 SGHDT, CDR2 YYEEEE. CDR3 size: 13 residues. V gave up 0 bases and J gave up 4 bases, with 8 bases separating them. The chain's CDR3 is CASSLVNVYEQYF. For the CDR3, the DNA is TGTGCCAGCAGCTTGGTTAACGTTTACGAGCAGTACTTC.

This clonotype was counted many times. The chain has TRBV7-6 and TRBJ2-7; D is uncertain. Trimming removed 1 base from V and 2 bases from J, with 6 bases in between. Germline CDR1 reads SGHVS; CDR2 reads FNYEAQ. The length of the CDR3 is 13 residues. CDR3 in DNA: TGTGCCAGCAGCTTAGGCGAAGCCTACGAGCAGTACTTC. It encodes CASSLGEAYEQYF.

Comments on this clonotype: It may be a read error: a sequence one base away is much more abundant. This chain uses TRBV10-3 with TRBJ2-7; 7 nucleotides agree with TRBD1. Losses at the gene ends were 3 bases for V and 3 bases for J; bases not matched to a gene: 8. CDR1 is ENHRY and CDR2 is SYGVKD in the germline V gene. The CDR3 consists of 15 residues. The chain's CDR3 is CAISDSDRRIYEQYF. Written as DNA, the CDR3 is TGTGCCATCAGTGATTCGGACAGGAGGATCTACGAGCAGTACTTC.

Concerning this clonotype itself: This may be a read error: a much more frequent sequence differs by one nucleotide. The DNA for the CDR3 is TGTGCCATCACCAAGGGGGCCTCCGGGGAGCTGTTTTTT. Its translation: CAITKGASGELFF. This chain connects TRBV15 to TRBJ2-2, with TRBD1 matching over 7 bases. Germline CDR1 LNHNV, CDR2 YYDKDF (reference sequence). V was clipped by 10 bases and J by 6 bases; unmatched bases: 8. This CDR3 spans 13 amino acids.

J is TRBJ1-4 and V is TRBV24-1; TRBD1 agrees at 8 bases. With V trimmed by 11 bases and J by 15 bases, 13 bases remained unmatched. Germline CDR1 is KGHDR and CDR2 is SFDVKD. The CDR3 loop spans 12 amino acids. The CDR3 is CAMSGTGARMFF. CDR3 in DNA: TGTGCCATGTCCGGGACAGGTGCTCGGATGTTTTTT.

At least ten counts were recorded for this clonotype. V and J are TRBV20-1 and TRBJ1-2; D is possibly TRBD1 (5 bases). CDR1 DFQATT and CDR2 SNEGSKA come from the germline V gene (reference sequence). CDR3 size: 15 residues. The V and J ends lost 2 bases and 0 bases respectively, with 13 bases between them. CDR3 sequence reads: CSARLDSLANYGYTF. DNA for the CDR3: TGCAGTGCTAGACTCGACAGTCTAGCTAACTATGGCTACACCTTC.

This clonotype appeared many times. This chain uses TRBV2 with TRBJ2-5, with unresolved D. The CDR3 runs 15 residues. The germline gives CDR1 SNHLY, CDR2 FYNNEI. Between the trimmed V and J ends, which lost 4 bases and 1 base, there was a span of 13 bases. Here the CDR3 reads CASSGRQTSQETQYF. The CDR3 nucleotides are TGTGCCAGCAGTGGGCGGCAGACCAGCCAAGAGACCCAGTACTTC.

This clonotype was counted only a few times. This sequence joins TRBV2 and TRBJ2-6; a possible D gene is TRBD1 (6 bases). The V end lost 1 base, the J end lost 4 bases, and 17 bases lay between the germline ends. The CDR3 is made up of 18 amino acids. Germline V gene data show CDR1 as SNHLY and CDR2 as FYNNEI. In DNA, the CDR3 is TGTGCCAGCAGTGAAGGGGTGAACAGGGCTCTGGGGGCCAACGTCCTGACTTTC. The encoded protein is CASSEGVNRALGANVLTF.

The CDR3 DNA is TGTGCCAGCACACGGGACAGGGGGCACGAGCAGTACTTC. It codes for CASTRDRGHEQYF. The gene calls are TRBV2 and TRBJ2-7; the match to TRBD1 covers 12 bases. Looked up from germline, CDR1 is SNHLY and CDR2 is FYNNEI. The CDR3 is 13 amino acids. V shed 7 bases, J shed 5 bases, and the junction held 3 bases outside the gene matches.

This clonotype was counted ten times or more. This chain links TRBV10-3 with TRBJ2-7; D possibly uses TRBD1 or TRBD2 (6 bases each). Trimming shortened V by 6 bases and J by 7 bases, and 13 bases separated the two germline ends. Germline assignment: CDR1 ENHRY and CDR2 SYGVKD. The CDR3 is 12 residues long. CDR3 nucleotides: TGTGCCATCAGGGCAGGGGCGGGAGAGCAGTACTTC. It yields the protein CAIRAGAGEQYF.

V is TRBV12-3 or TRBV12-4 and J is TRBJ1-2; D is unresolved. V was cut by 7 bases and J by 4 bases, with 16 bases left in between. The CDR3 totals 14 residues. The CDR3 nucleotides are TGTGCCAGCAAAGCCGGCGGGGAAGTCTATGGCTACACCTTC. It translates to CASKAGGEVYGYTF.

The V call is TRBV6-1, the J call TRBJ1-1; D is possibly TRBD1 (5 bases). The ends were cut back, 5 bases at V and 6 bases at J, with 19 bases in the middle. The germline CDR1 and CDR2 sequences are MNHNS and SASEGT. This CDR3 spans 15 amino acids. The CDR3 bases are TGTGCCAGCAGTCCCTTCGGGGGTATGGTACCTGAAGCTTTCTTT. This gives the protein CASSPFGGMVPEAFF.

The rearrangement joins TRBV28 to TRBJ1-6, with D perhaps TRBD1 (5 bases). The CDR3 runs 14 residues. Between the trimmed V and J ends, which lost 7 bases and 8 bases, there was a span of 15 bases. The germline CDR1 and CDR2 sequences are MDHEN and SYDVKM. DNA for the CDR3: TGTGCCAGCACGCGGGGCAGGGCGGATTCACCCCTCCACTTT. This gives the protein CASTRGRADSPLHF.

This clonotype was counted many times. The chain links TRBV10-3 to TRBJ2-7, with 9 nucleotides matching TRBD2. V dropped 6 bases and J dropped 5; count of bases not matched to a gene: 8. The CDR3 sequence is 14 residues long. The V gene's germline CDR1 is ENHRY and CDR2 SYGVKD. In DNA, the CDR3 is TGTGCCATCAGGAATAGCGGGAGTCCCAACGAGCAGTACTTC. Protein sequence: CAIRNSGSPNEQYF.

On this clonotype: The junction departs from germline at one end; a sequencing error may be responsible. V usage is TRBV10-3 and J usage is TRBJ1-2; 8 bases map to TRBD1. Germline CDR1 and CDR2: ENHRY and SYGVKD. The CDR3 is made up of 16 amino acids. CDR3 sequence (DNA): TGTGCCATCAGTGAGGCCGGGACAGGTACTAACTACGGCTACACCTTC. Its protein is CAISEAGTGTNYGYTF.

This clonotype was counted only a few times. The chain employs TRBV20-1 and TRBJ1-5; D is unclear. The V end was cut by 0 bases, the J end by 10 bases, with 16 bases between. In germline, CDR1 is DFQATT, CDR2 SNEGSKA (reference sequence). The CDR3 extends over 14 amino acids. In nucleotides, the CDR3 is TGCAGTGCTAGAGATGGTTCGGGTTCCCTCCCCCAGCATTTT. This codes for CSARDGSGSLPQHF.

This clonotype was observed at least ten times. The rearrangement links TRBV6-5 to TRBJ2-7; 8 positions match TRBD2. Trimming cost V 2 bases and J 3 bases; bases outside gene matches: 6. The CDR3 length is 15 residues. Germline V gene lookup returns CDR1 MNHEY and CDR2 SVGAGI. CDR3 in amino acids: CASSYAGLAVYEQYF. The CDR3 DNA follows: TGTGCCAGCAGTTACGCAGGACTAGCTGTCTACGAGCAGTACTTC.